The clone carrying this T cell receptor beta chain came up a few times. V shed 7 bases, J shed 2 bases, and the junction held 5 bases outside the gene matches. Germline CDR1 SEHNR, CDR2 FQNEAQ (reference sequence). The CDR3 sequence is 14 residues long. This specimen belongs to a study of T and B cells in COVID-19 patients. BIOMED2 TRB-A/B primer pools were used in multiplex TRB PCR. Each CDR3 protein is one row after TCRdb ran MiXCR on the multiplex PCR reads. Of over 15,000 distinct CDR3 sequences listed, around 35% were seen once; the top ten hold approximately 15%. From blood, about 250-500 ng of genomic DNA served as TRB template.

Material: blood. This rearrangement joins TRBV7-9 to TRBJ2-7, with 10 positions matching TRBD2. The sequence derives from a human donor with active COVID-19. CDR3 residues: CASTESGGAYEQYF. The DNA for the CDR3 is TGTGCCAGCACCGAAAGCGGGGGGGCCTACGAGCAGTACTTC.